The 30 T cell receptor beta chains presented below share a single source sample, sequenced in a study of CD8 T cells in Susac syndrome. cDNA came from around 0.5 to 1 ug RNA primed by random hexamers. In TCRdb, the immunoSEQ multiplex PCR reads were re-called with MiXCR into one record per CDR3 protein. The data show about 130,000 distinct CDR3 sequences, 85% to 95% seen once. The sample taken for sequencing was CD8+ T cells from PBMCs. These receptors all come from a human donor with Susac syndrome.

The chain joins TRBV27 to TRBJ2-7, with D perhaps matching TRBD1 (5 bases). Trimming pared 2 bases from V and 0 bases from J, leaving 8 bases between. The germline V gene encodes CDR1 MNHEY and CDR2 SMNVEV (reference sequence). The CDR3 runs to 14 residues. CDR3 nucleotide sequence: TGTGCCAGCAGTTTAAAGACAGACTCCTACGAGCAGTACTTC. It translates to CASSLKTDSYEQYF.

The chain employs TRBV4-1 and TRBJ2-1; 9 bases agree with TRBD2. CDR3 size: 15 residues. The J segment lost 7 bases and the V segment lost 1 base, leaving 5 bases of the junction unmatched. CDR1 is MGHRA, CDR2 YSYEKL, per germline. The CDR3, as DNA: TGCGCCAGCAGCCAAGGTGGGCTAGCGGGGAATGAGCAGTTCTTC. Its protein product is CASSQGGLAGNEQFF.

The chain recombines TRBV18 with TRBJ1-2, with unresolved D. V dropped 4 bases and J dropped 6 bases, with 9 bases sitting between them. Germline CDR1 is KGHSH and CDR2 is LQKENI. The CDR3 has 12 residues. In nucleotides, the CDR3 is TGTGCCAGCTCACAAAAAGGCGATGGCTACACCTTC. The encoded protein is CASSQKGDGYTF.

The chain links TRBV2 to TRBJ2-1; D uncertain. The CDR3 is made up of 11 amino acids. Per germline, CDR1 SNHLY and CDR2 FYNNEI. V lost 8 bases and J 5 bases, leaving 7 bases between the germline ends. The CDR3: CASGNDNEQFF. The DNA for the CDR3 is TGTGCCAGCGGAAACGACAATGAGCAGTTCTTC.

This chain links TRBV27 with TRBJ2-5; 8 positions match TRBD2. V gave up 1 base and J gave up 1 base; unmatched junction bases: 5. Germline V gene lookup returns CDR1 MNHEY and CDR2 SMNVEV (reference sequence). CDR3 length equals 16 residues. CDR3 nucleotides: TGTGCCAGCAGTTTATTGGGTACTAGCGGCCAAGAGACCCAGTACTTC. The encoded protein is CASSLLGTSGQETQYF.

The chain combines TRBV11-2 with TRBJ1-5; a weak D match, TRBD1 (6 bases). Trimming pared 5 bases from V and 1 base from J, leaving 15 bases between. Germline V gene sequence: CDR1 SGHAT, CDR2 FQNNGV. The CDR3 has 16 residues. The CDR3 region is CASSPAGGASNQPQHF. CDR3 bases: TGTGCCAGCAGCCCGGCGGGGGGGGCGAGCAATCAGCCCCAGCATTTT.

This clonotype was seen a single time. The CDR3 loop is CSASGTSGRTPMDEQFF. The CDR3 DNA is TGCAGTGCTTCCGGGACTAGCGGGAGGACCCCAATGGATGAGCAGTTCTTC. The V call is TRBV20-1, the J call TRBJ2-1, with TRBD2 matching 15 bases. Germline V gene data show CDR1 as DFQATT and CDR2 as SNEGSKA (reference sequence). Trimming cost V 5 bases and J 8 bases; bases outside gene matches: 13. This CDR3 contains 17 residues.

This sequence joins TRBV30 and TRBJ1-2; D is possibly TRBD1 (6 bases). Germline assignment: CDR1 GTSNPN and CDR2 SVGIG (reference sequence). This CDR3 region has 11 residues. CDR3 bases: TGTGCTCAGGAGGGGGACTATGGCTACACCTTC. This translates into CAQEGDYGYTF.

The chain links TRBV11-2 to TRBJ2-7, with D hard to call. V was pared by 4 bases and J by 3 bases, with 10 bases between. From germline, CDR1 is SGHAT and CDR2 FQNNGV. The CDR3 covers 13 residues. The CDR3 DNA sequence: TGTGCCAGCAGCTCCATAAACAGCTACGAGCAGTACTTC. It yields the protein CASSSINSYEQYF.

This chain joins TRBV7-6 and TRBJ2-3; TRBD2 aligns across 10 bases. Germline V CDR1 and CDR2: SGHVS, FNYEAQ. V lost 5 bases, J lost 4 bases, and 9 bases stayed unmatched. CDR3 length: 16 amino acids. The CDR3 reads CASSGLSGRIPDTQYF. DNA of the CDR3: TGTGCCAGCAGCGGACTTAGCGGGAGGATCCCAGATACGCAGTATTTT.

The rearrangement uses TRBV4-2 and TRBJ2-1, with D perhaps matching TRBD2 (5 bases). Deletions cut 0 bases from V and 8 bases from J, with 11 bases between. The V gene's germline CDR1 is LGHNA and CDR2 YNFKEQ. CDR3 length equals 14 residues. CDR3 sequence (DNA): TGTGCCAGCAGCCAAGACGGGTACGGGGATGAGCAGTTCTTC. It codes for CASSQDGYGDEQFF.

The chain couples TRBV4-1 to TRBJ2-2; 12 bases align to TRBD1. Trimming took 3 bases from V and 7 from J; bases not matched to a gene: 6. Germline-derived CDR1 and CDR2 are MGHRA and YSYEKL. CDR3 length: 16 amino acids. CDR3 region: CASSHRDRGPVGELFF. The CDR3, as DNA: TGCGCCAGCAGCCACCGGGACAGGGGGCCTGTCGGGGAGCTGTTTTTT.

The chain employs TRBV7-9 and TRBJ1-1, with D perhaps matching TRBD1 (6 bases). This CDR3 region has 15 residues. Germline assignment: CDR1 SEHNR and CDR2 FQNEAQ (reference sequence). V lost 1 base and J 1 base, leaving 10 bases between the germline ends. Here the CDR3 DNA reads TGTGCCAGCAGCTTAGATCAGGGGACGAACACTGAAGCTTTCTTT. It translates to CASSLDQGTNTEAFF.

The chain links TRBV20-1 to TRBJ2-7; no firm D call. CDR3 size: 15 residues. Trimming stripped 0 bases from V and 0 bases from J, with 12 bases between. The germline V gene has CDR1 DFQATT and CDR2 SNEGSKA (reference sequence). The CDR3 protein is CSARDPVEGSYEQYF. CDR3 nucleotides: TGCAGTGCTAGAGATCCCGTCGAAGGCTCCTACGAGCAGTACTTC.

This clonotype was counted a few times. The chain is built from TRBV27 and TRBJ2-1; TRBD2 is a possible D gene (6 bases). Looked up from germline, CDR1 is MNHEY and CDR2 is SMNVEV (reference sequence). The CDR3 extends over 13 amino acids. Trimming removed 3 bases at V and 6 bases at J, with 9 bases between. The CDR3: CASSLGLLNEQFF. CDR3 DNA: TGTGCCAGCAGTTTGGGACTCCTCAATGAGCAGTTCTTC.

V gene TRBV6-5 combines with J gene TRBJ2-5, with 16 nucleotides matching TRBD2. Trimming at V came to 6 bases and at J to 5 bases, leaving 12 bases not matched to a gene. The CDR3 is 18 amino acids. CDR1 and CDR2 from the germline V gene are MNHEY and SVGAGI. CDR3 coding DNA: TGTGCCAGCAGCTACCCGTCTGGGACTAGCGGGAGGGAGGAGACCCAGTACTTC. Translation: CASSYPSGTSGREETQYF.

The V gene is TRBV29-1, the J gene TRBJ2-7, with D possibly matching TRBD1 (7 bases). The CDR3 has 14 amino acids. Trimming removed 5 bases at V and 4 bases at J, with 18 bases between. The germline V gene encodes CDR1 SQVTM and CDR2 ANQGSEA. CDR3 protein: CSVLSVQGGYEQYF. CDR3 coding DNA: TGCAGCGTTTTAAGTGTGCAGGGGGGATACGAGCAGTACTTC.

This clonotype has only a few counts. J is TRBJ1-5 and V is TRBV29-1; D is perhaps TRBD1 (6 bases). Germline loops: CDR1 SQVTM, CDR2 ANQGSEA. The CDR3 sequence is 13 residues long. Trimming cost V 7 bases and J 1 base, with 11 bases left between them. The CDR3 bases are TGCAGCGCCGCTCAGGGGAGCAATCAGCCCCAGCATTTT. Amino acids: CSAAQGSNQPQHF.

The rearrangement uses TRBV28 and TRBJ1-2; TRBD1 matches at 9 bases. The J segment lost 3 bases and the V segment lost 5 bases, leaving 7 bases of the junction unmatched. CDR3 length: 15 residues. Germline lookup yields CDR1 MDHEN and CDR2 SYDVKM. Written as DNA, the CDR3 is TGTGCCAGCAGTCCCCGGACAGGGGACCACTATGGCTACACCTTC. It is translated as CASSPRTGDHYGYTF.

V usage is TRBV4-1 and J usage is TRBJ2-3, with 8 bases aligning to TRBD2. V gave up 2 bases and J gave up 0 bases; unmatched junction bases: 7. Germline lookup yields CDR1 MGHRA and CDR2 YSYEKL. CDR3 length: 17 residues. Here the CDR3 reads CASSQTPSGSSTDTQYF. CDR3 sequence (DNA): TGCGCCAGCAGCCAAACTCCTAGCGGGTCTAGCACAGATACGCAGTATTTT.

The rearrangement joins TRBV5-6 to TRBJ2-7; D remains unclear. The CDR3 spans 14 residues. Trimming left V 3 bases short and J 2 bases short, with 12 bases between. CDR1 and CDR2 (germline): SGHDT, YYEEEE. CDR3 sequence reads: CASSSDAEAYEQYF. The CDR3 nucleotides read TGTGCCAGCAGCTCCGACGCAGAAGCCTACGAGCAGTACTTC. Filled out from reference TRBV5-6 and TRBJ2-7, the complete variable domain reads DAGVTQSPTHLIKTRGQQVTLRCSPKSGHDTVSWYQQALGQGPQFIFQYYEEEERQRGNFPDRFSGHQFPNYSSELNVNALLLGDSALYLCASSSDAEAYEQYFGPGTRLTVT.

CDR3 DNA: TGTGCCAGCAGCGCCCTTAGCGGGAGGGCCATCGGGGAGCTGTTTTTT. This translates into CASSALSGRAIGELFF. The gene calls are TRBV9 and TRBJ2-2; 11 bases fit TRBD2. CDR1 SGDLS and CDR2 YYNGEE come from the germline V gene. J lost 7 bases, V lost 3 bases, and 8 bases had no gene match. The CDR3 is made up of 16 amino acids.

This chain joins TRBV27 and TRBJ2-5; tentatively, D is TRBD1 (7 bases). The CDR3 runs to 14 residues. CDR1 is MNHEY and CDR2 is SMNVEV in the germline V gene (reference sequence). V shed 4 bases and J shed 3 bases, with 12 bases lying between them. CDR3 protein: CASSWAGTEETQYF. CDR3 sequence (DNA): TGTGCCAGCAGTTGGGCGGGGACAGAAGAGACCCAGTACTTC.

This rearrangement joins TRBV5-6 to TRBJ1-3, with unresolved D. The CDR3 totals 13 residues. Germline V gene data show CDR1 as SGHDT and CDR2 as YYEEEE. Trimming took off 0 bases at V and 4 bases at J, with 5 bases between the two ends. The CDR3 nucleotides read TGTGCCAGCAGCTTGGGGAGAGGAAACACCATATATTTT. This codes for CASSLGRGNTIYF.

The chain links TRBV21-1 to TRBJ2-7; the table's D gene call, TRBD1, was not cross checked with the DNA. TRBV21-1 is deemed a pseudogene. This CDR3 is 18 amino acids long. In nucleotides, the CDR3 is TGTGCCAGCAGCAAAGCCCCACCGGGGTGGGATCCCTCCTACGAGCAGTACTTC. It encodes CASSKAPPGWDPSYEQYF.

This chain uses TRBV9 with TRBJ1-2; weak D call: TRBD1 (5 bases). The CDR3 totals 13 residues. V was trimmed by 5 bases and J by 4 bases, leaving 12 bases between them. In germline, CDR1 is SGDLS, CDR2 YYNGEE. Here the CDR3 reads CASRSTGPYGYTF. CDR3 DNA sequence: TGTGCCAGCAGATCAACAGGTCCCTATGGCTACACCTTC.

The chain carries TRBV11-3 and TRBJ2-7; 7 nucleotides agree with TRBD2. Germline CDR1 is SGHNT and CDR2 is YENEEA. The CDR3 has 14 residues. Losses at the gene ends were 8 bases for V and 5 bases for J; bases not matched to a gene: 12. The CDR3 is CASALAAGADEQYF. For the CDR3, the DNA is TGTGCCAGCGCGTTAGCCGCGGGAGCGGACGAGCAGTACTTC.

The chain carries TRBV12-3 or TRBV12-4 and TRBJ1-2; no clear D. The germline V and J ends were trimmed by 0 bases and 3 bases, with 8 bases remaining between them. CDR3 length: 14 residues. The CDR3 spells CASSLALEYYGYTF. The CDR3 DNA reads as TGTGCCAGCAGTTTAGCTCTGGAGTACTATGGCTACACCTTC.

The table lists this clonotype with a count of one. The chain couples TRBV9 to TRBJ2-7; 11 nucleotides align to TRBD2. The CDR3 consists of 15 residues. In germline, CDR1 is SGDLS, CDR2 YYNGEE. The junction had 8 bases not matched to a gene; V was cut back by 3 bases and J by 6 bases. CDR3: CASSDQTSGRGEQYF. CDR3 in DNA: TGTGCCAGCAGCGACCAAACTAGCGGGAGAGGCGAGCAGTACTTC.

The count of this clonotype is one. The chain recombines TRBV5-5 with TRBJ1-5, with TRBD1 as a possible D gene (5 bases). Trimming pared 0 bases from V and 2 bases from J, leaving 12 bases between. Germline CDR1 is SGHKS and CDR2 is YYEKEE (reference sequence). The CDR3 has 16 residues. The CDR3 sequence is CASSLEGTVGNQPQHF. As DNA, the CDR3 is TGTGCCAGCAGCTTGGAAGGGACGGTGGGCAATCAGCCCCAGCATTTT.